The 26 T cell receptor beta chains reported below all come from one sample, sequenced in a study of long-term antiretroviral therapy in people with HIV. At survey level, the immunoSEQ assay was run in its v3.0 version. Data came from immunoSEQ multiplex PCR; TCRdb stores just in-frame clones and leaves some out. The sample includes 15,000 to 20,000 clones, roughly 88% of them seen just once. The sequences come from unsorted PBMCs, collected 0.7 years before starting antiretroviral therapy. These receptors came from a man in his fifties with HIV.

The chain carries TRBV7-2 and TRBJ2-7, with 9 positions matching TRBD2. The V segment lost 6 bases and the J segment 2 bases; nucleotides outside the gene matches: 20. The CDR3 extends over 19 amino acids. In germline, CDR1 is SGHTA, CDR2 FQGNSA. For the CDR3, the DNA is TGTGCCAGCAGGGGGTTGGGGGCTAGCGGGACAAGGAGAACCTACGAGCAGTACTTC. It codes for CASRGLGASGTRRTYEQYF.

The chain is built from TRBV5-5 and TRBJ2-4; a weak D match, TRBD1 (5 bases). V lost 6 bases and J 2 bases, leaving 15 bases between the germline ends. The V gene's germline CDR1 is SGHKS and CDR2 YYEKEE (reference sequence). The CDR3 length is 15 residues. The CDR3 is CASIRRGLPKNIQYF. DNA for the CDR3: TGTGCCAGCATCCGAAGGGGTCTCCCCAAAAACATTCAGTACTTC.

A single count supports this clone. The chain uses TRBV6-1 and TRBJ2-3, with a tentative D call TRBD2 (6 bases). In germline, CDR1 is MNHNS, CDR2 SASEGT. There are 14 residues in the CDR3. Trimming removed 6 bases from V and 4 bases from J, with 14 bases in between. DNA for the CDR3: TGTGCCAGCAGCCGGGAGCCGGCGGCAGATACGCAGTATTTT. Amino acids: CASSREPAADTQYF.

The chain joins TRBV7-2 to TRBJ2-3; D gene uncertain. The V end lost 3 bases, the J end lost 2 bases, and 9 bases lay between the germline ends. The CDR3 totals 14 residues. Germline-derived CDR1 and CDR2 are SGHTA and FQGNSA. The CDR3 protein is CASSFPFDTDTQYF. DNA of the CDR3: TGTGCCAGCAGCTTCCCTTTCGACACAGATACGCAGTATTTT.

The chain is built from TRBV27 and TRBJ2-5; 7 nucleotides agree with TRBD2. V was pared by 5 bases and J by 0 bases, with 9 bases of the junction left unmatched. CDR1 is MNHEY and CDR2 is SMNVEV in the germline V gene (reference sequence). The CDR3 sequence is 16 residues long. In nucleotides, the CDR3 is TGTGCCAGCAGTCGAATCCCGGGACTATACCAAGAGACCCAGTACTTC. Its translation is CASSRIPGLYQETQYF.

V gene TRBV7-2 combines with J gene TRBJ2-7, with 7 bases lining up with TRBD2. Germline V gene sequence: CDR1 SGHTA, CDR2 FQGNSA. Germline trimming cut 3 bases from V and 2 bases from J; bases unmatched to any gene: 1. This CDR3 has 13 amino acids. The CDR3 coding sequence is TGTGCCAGCAGCTTCGCGGGGGCCTACGAGCAGTACTTC. Amino acid sequence: CASSFAGAYEQYF.

The V call is TRBV30, the J call TRBJ2-3, with 9 bases matching TRBD1. CDR1 is GTSNPN, CDR2 SVGIG, per germline (reference sequence). V lost 4 bases to trimming and J lost 2 bases; unmatched junction nucleotides: 10. The CDR3 runs 16 residues. The CDR3 region has the DNA TGTGCCTGGAACAGGGGGCCGCCCCTCCTCACAGATACGCAGTATTTT. Amino acids: CAWNRGPPLLTDTQYF.

There are a few counts of this clone. The chain combines TRBV21-1 with TRBJ2-3; the tabulated D call, TRBD2, remains unverified against the DNA. TRBV21-1 is assigned pseudogene status. The CDR3 runs 20 residues. CDR3 coding DNA: TGTGCCAGCAGCAAAGAGGGGGGCAGTAGGGGGAGGGCCTTTACAGATACGCAGTATTTT. It specifies CASSKEGGSRGRAFTDTQYF.

The V call is TRBV5-1, the J call TRBJ2-3, with D perhaps TRBD1 or TRBD2 (6 bases each). V lost 4 bases to trimming and J lost 5 bases, with 14 bases between them. This CDR3 region has 14 residues. Per germline, CDR1 SGHRS and CDR2 YFSETQ. CDR3 in amino acids: CASSARGLVDTQYF. In nucleotides, the CDR3 is TGCGCCAGCAGCGCCCGGGGGCTGGTAGATACGCAGTATTTT. Supplemented by reference TRBV5-1 and TRBJ2-3, the full variable domain reads KAGVTQTPRYLIKTRGQQVTLSCSPISGHRSVSWYQQTPGQGLQFLFEYFSETQRNKGNFPGRFSGRQFSNSRSEMNVSTLELGDSALYLCASSARGLVDTQYFGPGTRLTVL.

In nucleotides, the CDR3 is TGCGCCAGCAGCAGGGGACAGGGGGTTGTTGTTGAAGCTTTCTTT. The encoded protein is CASSRGQGVVVEAFF. This chain uses TRBV5-1 with TRBJ1-1, with 11 bases fitting TRBD1. With 4 bases clipped from V and 7 bases from J, the junction kept 9 bases outside the gene matches. CDR1 is SGHRS, CDR2 YFSETQ, per germline. The CDR3 totals 15 residues. The entire variable domain, with the rest obtained from reference TRBV5-1 and TRBJ1-1, is as follows: KAGVTQTPRYLIKTRGQQVTLSCSPISGHRSVSWYQQTPGQGLQFLFEYFSETQRNKGNFPGRFSGRQFSNSRSEMNVSTLELGDSALYLCASSRGQGVVVEAFFGQGTRLTVV.

The rearrangement joins TRBV5-1 to TRBJ1-3; possibly TRBD1 for D (5 bases). Deletions cut 0 bases from V and 2 bases from J, with 6 bases between. Germline CDR1 is SGHRS and CDR2 is YFSETQ. CDR3 length: 14 residues. The CDR3 DNA sequence: TGCGCCAGCAGCTTGGTGGGGGCTGGAAACACCATATATTTT. It is translated as CASSLVGAGNTIYF.

CDR3 residues: CATSAGTGGADTQYF. Written as DNA, the CDR3 is TGCGCCACCTCTGCTGGGACAGGGGGGGCAGATACGCAGTATTTT. The chain has TRBV5-1 and TRBJ2-3, with 11 bases lining up with TRBD1. The CDR3 spans 15 residues. Germline V gene lookup returns CDR1 SGHRS and CDR2 YFSETQ. Losses at the gene ends were 9 bases for V and 4 bases for J; bases not matched to a gene: 10.

V gene TRBV10-2 combines with J gene TRBJ2-7; D gene ambiguous. The CDR3 is 9 amino acids. Germline assignment: CDR1 WSHSY and CDR2 SAAADI. V was shortened by 6 bases and J by 9 bases, with 6 bases between the two germline ends. CDR3 sequence: CASSLVQYF. CDR3 sequence (DNA): TGCGCCAGCAGCTTAGTGCAGTACTTC.

The chain couples TRBV11-3 to TRBJ2-7, with no clear D. In germline, CDR1 is SGHNT, CDR2 YENEEA. The length of the CDR3 is 17 residues. The V end lost 1 base, the J end lost 4 bases, and 20 bases lay between the germline ends. The CDR3 here is CASSLAPPSGGLYEQYF. CDR3 nucleotides: TGTGCCAGCAGCTTAGCCCCTCCCTCAGGTGGCCTGTACGAGCAGTACTTC.

This sequence joins TRBV14 and TRBJ2-7; 7 nucleotides agree with TRBD1. CDR3 length: 16 amino acids. Germline V gene lookup returns CDR1 SGHDN and CDR2 FVKESK. V trimming: 3 bases; J trimming: 0 bases; junction bases outside the gene matches: 8. Here the CDR3 DNA reads TGTGCCAGCAGCCATAAAGACAGGGCATTCTCCTACGAGCAGTACTTC. This sequence encodes CASSHKDRAFSYEQYF.

J is TRBJ2-7 and V is TRBV6-5; no reliable D call. This CDR3 comprises 13 residues. V was shortened by 6 bases and J by 2 bases, with 11 bases between the two germline ends. Germline CDR1 is MNHEY and CDR2 is SVGAGI. The CDR3 spells CASRPQVPYEQYF. The CDR3 DNA follows: TGTGCCAGCAGACCCCAGGTCCCCTACGAGCAGTACTTC.

This chain connects TRBV27 to TRBJ1-5, with D perhaps matching TRBD1 (5 bases). The CDR3 is 16 amino acids. V lost 5 bases to trimming and J lost 1 base, with 15 bases between them. Germline V gene lookup returns CDR1 MNHEY and CDR2 SMNVEV (reference sequence). The CDR3 coding sequence is TGTGCCAGCAGTAGTCGGGGGGGAGGGAGCAATCAGCCCCAGCATTTT. Encoded protein: CASSSRGGGSNQPQHF.

The chain carries TRBV28 and TRBJ2-2; the match to TRBD1 covers 7 bases. Germline CDR1 MDHEN, CDR2 SYDVKM. The CDR3 loop spans 20 amino acids. V trimming: 2 bases; J trimming: 5 bases; junction bases outside the gene matches: 20. The chain's CDR3 is CASSLRTYLPTGMGTGELFF. The CDR3 DNA reads as TGTGCCAGCAGTTTACGTACTTACCTCCCGACAGGGATGGGTACCGGGGAGCTGTTTTTT.

This clone came up a few times. V is TRBV5-4 and J is TRBJ2-2; weak D call: TRBD1 (6 bases). Germline V gives CDR1 SGHNT, CDR2 YYREEE (reference sequence). This CDR3 region has 14 residues. V was clipped by 3 bases and J by 1 base, with 7 bases between them. The DNA for the CDR3 is TGTGCCAGCAGCTCGGGACAGAACACCGGGGAGCTGTTTTTT. Translated: CASSSGQNTGELFF.

The chain is built from TRBV7-2 and TRBJ1-4; a possible D gene is TRBD1 (5 bases). Trimming took 6 bases from V and 0 from J, leaving 11 bases between them. CDR1 is SGHTA and CDR2 is FQGNSA in the germline V gene. The CDR3 contains 15 residues. This CDR3 reads CASRKDSTTNEKLFF. As DNA, the CDR3 is TGTGCCAGCAGAAAAGACAGTACAACTAATGAAAAACTGTTTTTT. Drawing the rest from reference TRBV7-2 and TRBJ1-4, the complete variable domain is GAGVSQSPSNKVTEKGKDVELRCDPISGHTALYWYRQSLGQGLEFLIYFQGNSAPDKSGLPSDRFSAERTGGSVSTLTIQRTQQEDSAVYLCASRKDSTTNEKLFFGSGTQLSVL.

The chain couples TRBV5-1 to TRBJ1-1; D is possibly TRBD1 (6 bases). V was shortened by 4 bases and J by 0 bases, with 13 bases between the two germline ends. Germline CDR1 reads SGHRS; CDR2 reads YFSETQ. The CDR3 totals 15 residues. The CDR3 nucleotides are TGCGCCAGCAGCCCCACGGCAGGGGTGAACACTGAAGCTTTCTTT. Its translation: CASSPTAGVNTEAFF.

The DNA of the CDR3 is TGTGCCAGCAGCACGGGACAGACGGGGGTAGAGACCCAGTACTTC. Translated: CASSTGQTGVETQYF. The rearrangement links TRBV5-4 to TRBJ2-5; a possible D gene is TRBD1 (7 bases). V was clipped by 4 bases and J by 4 bases, with 17 bases between them. The germline V gene encodes CDR1 SGHNT and CDR2 YYREEE (reference sequence). The CDR3 contains 15 residues.

This chain uses TRBV7-9 with TRBJ2-3; D unresolved. Trimming removed 8 bases at V and 3 bases at J, with 12 bases between. The CDR3 consists of 13 residues. Per germline, CDR1 SEHNR and CDR2 FQNEAQ (reference sequence). As DNA, the CDR3 is TGTGCCAGCGGGTTGTCTGGGACAGATACGCAGTATTTT. This codes for CASGLSGTDTQYF.

CDR3 coding DNA: TGCGCCAGCAGATATGCTAGCAATCAGCCCCAGCATTTT. Protein: CASRYASNQPQHF. V and J are TRBV5-1 and TRBJ1-5; D not certain. There are 13 residues in the CDR3. Per germline, CDR1 SGHRS and CDR2 YFSETQ. V lost 5 bases, J lost 0 bases, and 6 bases lay in between.

This sequence joins TRBV29-1 and TRBJ2-2, with D possibly TRBD1 on 7 matching bases. V was pared by 7 bases and J by 6 bases, with 18 bases between. Germline lookup yields CDR1 SQVTM and CDR2 ANQGSEA. This CDR3 has 14 residues. As DNA, the CDR3 is TGCAGCGGTCGGCCAGGGGGGCGGGCCGGGGAGCTGTTTTTT. Protein product: CSGRPGGRAGELFF.

V is TRBV29-1 and J is TRBJ1-5; possibly TRBD1 for D (6 bases). V shed 4 bases and J shed 4 bases, with 11 bases lying between them. Germline V gives CDR1 SQVTM, CDR2 ANQGSEA. CDR3 length: 13 residues. Here the CDR3 reads CSVGTGPNQPQHF. DNA of the CDR3: TGCAGCGTTGGAACAGGGCCGAATCAGCCCCAGCATTTT. Using reference TRBV29-1 and TRBJ1-5 for the parts outside the CDR3, the full variable domain is SAVISQKPSRDICQRGTSLTIQCQVDSQVTMMFWYRQQPGQSLTLIATANQGSEATYESGFVIDKFPISRPNLTFSTLTVSNMSPEDSSIYLCSVGTGPNQPQHFGDGTRLSIL.